This TCR beta chain was identified in a study of blood T cells in healthy people across ages. Primers used in a second PCR of roughly 7 to 12 cycles were a sample-barcoded 5' primer and a J-beta primer mix. A single record per CDR3 protein comes from TCRdb applying MiXCR to the 5' RACE reads. The table has around 1,900,000 distinct CDR3 sequences, about 39% seen once; the top ten hold 23%. This clonotype appeared a few times. This clonotype was sampled from a human donor in good health. The sequencing sample was made of blood.

CDR3 protein: CASSFGQGVEEPQHF. Written as DNA, the CDR3 is TGTGCCAGCAGTTTTGGACAGGGGGTGGAAGAGCCCCAGCATTTT. The chain uses TRBV12-3 or TRBV12-4 and TRBJ1-5; 10 nucleotides match TRBD1. This CDR3 has 15 amino acids. Unmatched junction bases numbered 7, after V lost 3 bases and J lost 8 bases.